This TCR beta chain was sequenced in a study of T cell repertoires in cytomegalovirus infection. On the study more broadly: Indications of both CMV infection and matching HLA type were provided by public TCR beta signatures. The study's findings and limits: Public TCR beta family frequency separated CMV-and-HLA carriers, including in an independent cohort. HLA-C-restricted CMV clonotypes gave the most frequent clonotype in two of eight donors.

Each CDR3 protein gets one entry after TCRdb re-called the reads with MiXCR. This sample has roughly 760,000 distinct CDR3 sequences; about a third occur once, and the top ten carry 2.8%. The CDR3 is 12 residues long. V was cut by 4 bases and J by 9 bases, with 7 bases left in between. The germline gives CDR1 LGHDT, CDR2 YNNKEL (reference sequence). Only one count was recorded for this clonotype. Antigen: not known. The sequenced material came from PBMCs. The chain combines TRBV3-1 with TRBJ1-6; D remains unclear. This TCR came from a human donor in good health (CMV status not recorded). Some clones in this sample may be carry-over from other donors' samples. The CDR3: CASSRALSPLHF. CDR3 DNA: TGTGCCAGCAGCCGAGCGCTTTCACCCCTCCACTTT.